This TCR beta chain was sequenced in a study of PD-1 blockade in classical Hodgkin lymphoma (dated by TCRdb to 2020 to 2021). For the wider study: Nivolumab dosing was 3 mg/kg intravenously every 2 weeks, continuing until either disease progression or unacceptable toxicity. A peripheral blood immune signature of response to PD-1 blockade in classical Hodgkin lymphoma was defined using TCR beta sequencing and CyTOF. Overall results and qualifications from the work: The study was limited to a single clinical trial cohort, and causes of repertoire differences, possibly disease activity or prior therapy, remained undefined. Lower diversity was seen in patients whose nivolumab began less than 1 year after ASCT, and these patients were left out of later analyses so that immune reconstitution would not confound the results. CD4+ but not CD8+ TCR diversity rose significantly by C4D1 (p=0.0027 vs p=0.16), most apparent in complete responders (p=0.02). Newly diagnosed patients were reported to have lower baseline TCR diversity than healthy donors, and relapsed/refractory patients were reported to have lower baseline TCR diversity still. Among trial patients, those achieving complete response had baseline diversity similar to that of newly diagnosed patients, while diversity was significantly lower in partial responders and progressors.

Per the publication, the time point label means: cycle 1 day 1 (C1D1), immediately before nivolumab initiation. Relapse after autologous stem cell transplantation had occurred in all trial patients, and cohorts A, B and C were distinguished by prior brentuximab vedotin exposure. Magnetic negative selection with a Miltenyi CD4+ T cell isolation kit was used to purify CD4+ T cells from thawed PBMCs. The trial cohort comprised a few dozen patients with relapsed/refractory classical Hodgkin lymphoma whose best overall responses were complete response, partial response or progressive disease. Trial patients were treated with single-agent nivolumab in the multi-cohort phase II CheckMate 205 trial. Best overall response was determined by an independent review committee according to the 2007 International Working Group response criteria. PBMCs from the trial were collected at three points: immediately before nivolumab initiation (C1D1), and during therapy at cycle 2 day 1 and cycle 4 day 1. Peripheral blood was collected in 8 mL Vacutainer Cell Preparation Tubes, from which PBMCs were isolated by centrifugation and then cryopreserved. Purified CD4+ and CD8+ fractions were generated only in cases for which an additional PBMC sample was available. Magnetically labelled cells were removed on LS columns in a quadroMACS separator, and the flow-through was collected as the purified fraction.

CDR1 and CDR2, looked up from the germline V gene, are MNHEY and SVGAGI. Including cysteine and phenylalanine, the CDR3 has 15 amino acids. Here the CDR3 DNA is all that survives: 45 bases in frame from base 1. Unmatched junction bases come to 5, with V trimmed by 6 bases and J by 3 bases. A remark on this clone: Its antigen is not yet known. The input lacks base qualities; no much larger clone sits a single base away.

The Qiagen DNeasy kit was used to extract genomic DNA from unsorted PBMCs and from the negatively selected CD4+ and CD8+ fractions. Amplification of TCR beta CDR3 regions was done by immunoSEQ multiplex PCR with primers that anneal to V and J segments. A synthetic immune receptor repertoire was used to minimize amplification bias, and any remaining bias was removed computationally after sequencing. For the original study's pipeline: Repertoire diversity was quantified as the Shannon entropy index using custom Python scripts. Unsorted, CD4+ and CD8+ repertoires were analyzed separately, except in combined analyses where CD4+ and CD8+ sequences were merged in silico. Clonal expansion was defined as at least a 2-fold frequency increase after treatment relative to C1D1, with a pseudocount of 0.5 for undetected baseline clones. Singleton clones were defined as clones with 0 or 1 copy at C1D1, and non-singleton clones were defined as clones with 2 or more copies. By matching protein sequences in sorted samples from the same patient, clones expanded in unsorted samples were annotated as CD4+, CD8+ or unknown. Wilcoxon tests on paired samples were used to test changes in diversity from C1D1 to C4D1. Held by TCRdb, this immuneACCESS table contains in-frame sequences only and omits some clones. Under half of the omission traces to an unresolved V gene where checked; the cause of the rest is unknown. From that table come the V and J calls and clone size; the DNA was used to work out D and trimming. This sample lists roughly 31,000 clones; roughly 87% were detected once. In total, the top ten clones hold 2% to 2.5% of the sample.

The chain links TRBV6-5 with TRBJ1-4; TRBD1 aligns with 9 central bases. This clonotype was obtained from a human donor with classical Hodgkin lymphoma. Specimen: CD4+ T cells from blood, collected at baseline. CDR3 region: CASRDRGPPNEKLFF. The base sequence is TGTGCCAGCAGGGACAGGGGACCACCTAATGAAAAACTGTTTTTT.